A selection of T cell receptor beta chains follows, all from one sample in a study of PD-1 blockade in classical Hodgkin lymphoma. Clones were sequenced by immunoSEQ multiplex PCR, and TCRdb holds only the in-frame ones, with some missing. The sample consists of approximately 61,000 clones, about 85% of them appearing once. Source: peripheral blood mononuclear cells (PBMCs), taken before the fourth cycle of nivolumab. These receptors were collected from a human donor with classical Hodgkin lymphoma. Both conserved end residues are part of each CDR3. D genes are given only for firm matches. Size is omitted from some rows. Given values are once, few, many or a class for expanded clones.

CSVEDRPLTGHRGEQYF TGCAGCGTTGAAGATCGACCCCTAACGGGACACCGAGGGGAGCAGTACTTC TRBJ2-7 TRBV29-1 - -
CASSTTGGEQYF TGTGCCAGCAGCACAACAGGGGGCGAGCAGTACTTC TRBJ2-7 TRBV7-7 TRBD1 -
CASSLDGQGFYEQYF TGTGCCAGCAGCTTAGACGGACAGGGCTTCTACGAGCAGTACTTC TRBJ2-7 TRBV11-2 TRBD1 -
CASKDVQNSTDTQYF TGCGCCAGCAAGGATGTCCAGAATAGCACAGATACGCAGTATTTT TRBJ2-3 TRBV10-2 - -
CASSLGGLPSYEQYF TGTGCCAGCAGTTTAGGGGGGTTACCCTCCTACGAGCAGTACTTC TRBJ2-7 TRBV27 - -
CASSRTGWDSPLHF TGTGCCAGCAGCCGCACAGGGTGGGATTCACCCCTCCACTTT TRBJ1-6 TRBV7-9 - -
CSATLRVGQYF TGCAGTGCAACCCTTCGAGTAGGGCAGTACTTC TRBJ2-7 TRBV20-1 - -
CASSQGFELLYGYTF TGTGCCAGCAGCCAAGGTTTTGAGTTACTCTATGGCTACACCTTC TRBJ1-2 TRBV4-2 - -
CASSIAGLAYNEQFF TGTGCCAGTAGTATAGCCGGACTAGCCTACAATGAGCAGTTCTTC TRBJ2-1 TRBV19 TRBD2 once
CASSEGAGLMNTEAFF TGCGCCAGCAGTGAGGGGGCCGGTCTCATGAACACTGAAGCTTTCTTT TRBJ1-1 TRBV10-1 - -
CASSLRGNEQFF TGTGCCAGCAGCCTCAGGGGCAATGAGCAGTTCTTC TRBJ2-1 TRBV21-1 - -
CASSMVGTGGAYEQYF TGCGCCAGCAGCATGGTCGGGACAGGGGGCGCCTACGAGCAGTACTTC TRBJ2-7 TRBV5-1 TRBD1 -
CASSRAWAGASGGPSYEQYF TGTGCCAGCAGCAGGGCCTGGGCGGGCGCTAGCGGGGGGCCTAGCTACGAGCAGTACTTC TRBJ2-7 TRBV21-1 - -
CASSNTGYTDTQYF TGCGCCAGCAGCAACACAGGCTACACAGATACGCAGTATTTT TRBJ2-3 TRBV5-1 - -
CASLDSLAKNIQYF TGCGCCAGCTTGGACAGTCTAGCCAAAAACATTCAGTACTTC TRBJ2-4 TRBV10-2 - -
CASSQTGTSGDTQYF TGCGCCAGCAGCCAGACCGGGACTAGCGGGGATACGCAGTATTTT TRBJ2-3 TRBV5-1 TRBD2 -
CASSLDPKGPYGYTF TGCGCCAGCAGCTTGGACCCGAAGGGACCCTATGGCTACACCTTC TRBJ1-2 TRBV5-1 - -
CAWNRVPRVPEQYF TGTGCCTGGAACCGGGTGCCCCGGGTTCCCGAGCAGTACTTC TRBJ2-7 TRBV30 - -
CASSLGGNTGELFF TGCGCCAGCAGCTTGGGCGGGAACACCGGGGAGCTGTTTTTT TRBJ2-2 TRBV5-1 - once
CASRFGYEQYF TGTGCCAGCAGATTCGGATACGAGCAGTACTTC TRBJ2-7 TRBV6-5 - -
CASSLIPGDHETQYF TGCGCCAGCAGCTTAATCCCCGGGGATCATGAGACCCAGTACTTC TRBJ2-5 TRBV5-1 - -
CAWMAQSYEQYF TGTGCCTGGATGGCCCAATCCTACGAGCAGTACTTC TRBJ2-7 TRBV30 - -
CASSILGQGTLGYTF TGTGCCAGTAGTATCCTCGGACAGGGAACGTTAGGCTACACCTTC TRBJ1-2 TRBV19 TRBD1 -
CASSSNTEAFF TGTGCCAGCAGTAGCAACACTGAAGCTTTCTTT TRBJ1-1 TRBV6-5 - -
CASSAGQGANTEAFF TGTGCCAGCAGTGCGGGACAGGGGGCGAACACTGAAGCTTTCTTT TRBJ1-1 TRBV6-6 TRBD1 -
CASSPQGGPYEQYF TGTGCCAGCAGCCCTCAGGGAGGTCCCTACGAGCAGTACTTC TRBJ2-7 TRBV7-7 - once
CASSFGSGGPIDTQYF TGTGCCAGCAGCTTTGGGTCGGGGGGGCCCATAGATACGCAGTATTTT TRBJ2-3 TRBV5-8 TRBD2 once
CASSAAPYVAGELFF TGCGCCAGCAGCGCCGCCCCGTACGTAGCCGGGGAGCTGTTTTTT TRBJ2-2 TRBV5-1 - -
CASRDDRNTEAFF TGTGCCAGCAGAGACGACAGGAACACTGAAGCTTTCTTT TRBJ1-1 TRBV25-1 - -
CASSLGGGPTGELFF TGTGCCAGCAGCTTGGGGGGCGGCCCCACCGGGGAGCTGTTTTTT TRBJ2-2 TRBV5-6 - -
CASSLGTALRGLHYGYTF TGTGCCAGCAGCCTAGGGACAGCCTTACGGGGACTTCACTATGGCTACACCTTC TRBJ1-2 TRBV7-9 TRBD1 -
CASSLGSAYEQYF TGCGCCAGCAGCTTGGGCTCAGCCTACGAGCAGTACTTC TRBJ2-7 TRBV5-1 - -
CASSETSGGSYNEQFF TGTGCCAGCAGTGAAACTAGCGGGGGGTCCTACAATGAGCAGTTCTTC TRBJ2-1 TRBV25-1 TRBD2 -
CASSQVPPFGGTAPGELFF TGCGCCAGCAGCCAAGTCCCCCCCTTCGGCGGGACCGCCCCCGGGGAGCTGTTTTTT TRBJ2-2 TRBV4-1 - once
CASSFPDRTDTQYF TGTGCCAGCAGCTTCCCGGACCGCACAGATACGCAGTATTTT TRBJ2-3 TRBV5-8 - -
CASSIQEGPYGYTF TGTGCCAGTAGTATTCAGGAAGGGCCCTATGGCTACACCTTC TRBJ1-2 TRBV19 - -
CASRIQGTSYEQYF TGCGCCAGCAGAATACAGGGGACCTCCTACGAGCAGTACTTC TRBJ2-7 TRBV5-1 TRBD1 few
CASSRDSNQPQHF TGCGCCAGCAGTCGGGACAGTAATCAGCCCCAGCATTTT TRBJ1-5 TRBV5-1 TRBD1 -
CASSLRGRGTEAFF TGTGCCAGCAGCTTGCGGGGCAGAGGCACTGAAGCTTTCTTT TRBJ1-1 TRBV7-9 - -
CASSTRDREINYGYTF TGTGCCAGCAGCACCCGGGACAGGGAAATTAACTATGGCTACACCTTC TRBJ1-2 TRBV13 TRBD1 -
CASSLLGASYNEQFF TGTGCCAGCAGCTTGTTGGGGGCCTCCTACAATGAGCAGTTCTTC TRBJ2-1 TRBV5-8 - -
CASTGQGGRNQPQHF TGTGCCAGCACCGGACAGGGGGGCCGCAATCAGCCCCAGCATTTT TRBJ1-5 TRBV2 TRBD1 -
CASTGQGGETQYF TGTGCCAGCACCGGACAGGGGGGAGAGACCCAGTACTTC TRBJ2-5 TRBV11-2 TRBD1 -
CASSPTGGGSYEQYF TGTGCCAGCAGTCCCACAGGGGGCGGCTCCTACGAGCAGTACTTC TRBJ2-7 TRBV6-1 TRBD1 -
CASSPRPSTDTQYF TGTGCCAGCAGCCCGCGCCCCTCCACAGATACGCAGTATTTT TRBJ2-3 TRBV9 - -
CSVPDGYLNTGELFF TGCAGCGTTCCGGACGGGTATTTGAACACCGGGGAGCTGTTTTTT TRBJ2-2 TRBV29-1 - -
CASTLGNQPQHF TGTGCCAGCACCCTCGGCAATCAGCCCCAGCATTTT TRBJ1-5 TRBV2 - -
CASSLALTGGGETQYF TGCGCCAGCAGCTTGGCACTTACCGGGGGCGGAGAGACCCAGTACTTC TRBJ2-5 TRBV5-1 - once
CASNFGVAYEQYF TGTGCCAGCAATTTCGGGGTAGCCTACGAGCAGTACTTC TRBJ2-7 TRBV27 - once
CSARRENIQYF TGCAGTGCTAGACGGGAAAACATTCAGTACTTC TRBJ2-4 TRBV20-1 - -
CASRGSPTSEQYF TGCGCCAGCAGGGGCAGCCCTACGTCTGAGCAGTACTTC TRBJ2-7 TRBV5-1 - -
CASSKVSGQGPGHGNTIYF TGTGCCAGCAGCAAAGTAAGCGGACAGGGCCCTGGGCATGGAAACACCATATATTTT TRBJ1-3 TRBV21-1 - -
CASYRDSVTDTQYF TGTGCCAGCTACCGGGACAGCGTCACAGATACGCAGTATTTT TRBJ2-3 TRBV2 TRBD1 once
CASRPSGTVNSNQPQHF TGTGCCAGTAGACCTTCCGGGACAGTTAATAGCAATCAGCCCCAGCATTTT TRBJ1-5 TRBV19 TRBD1 -